This T cell receptor beta chain was found in a study of T cell responses to AZD1222 COVID-19 vaccine. Across the whole study: Samples with a second dose at about 4 or about 12 weeks were pooled together.

This CDR3 spans 14 amino acids. Germline loops: CDR1 LNHDA, CDR2 SQIVND (reference sequence). V lost 2 bases and J lost 0, with 5 bases in between. Assay: immunoSEQ multiplex PCR; the TCRdb copy retains only in-frame clones and omits some. The sample records roughly 110,000 clones, 90% being singletons. Points on this clone: Its antigen is unidentified.

The study's findings and limits: Regions left unmutated in variants are reportedly the target of nearly half of spike-specific TCRs. At 160-218 and 743-854, vaccine-associated CD4 TCRs were dominant, and they spanned spike. Among the donors, most were white British and more were female, and clonal diversity was possibly underestimated.

This rearrangement joins TRBV19 to TRBJ1-5; no definite D call. This clonotype was obtained from an adult in good health. The input for sequencing was peripheral blood, taken on day 0 of AZD1222 vaccination. The CDR3 loop is CASSIRYSNQPQHF. DNA for the CDR3: TGTGCCAGTAGTATACGGTATAGCAATCAGCCCCAGCATTTT.